The 13 T cell receptor beta chains in this list originate from one sample, sequenced in a study of cytomegalovirus exposure and HLA in healthy donors. Researchers ran the PCR with 60 Vbeta and 13 Jbeta primers. Some clones are missing from TCRdb's copy, which holds only in-frame ones; the method was immunoSEQ multiplex PCR. Of 95,000 to 150,000 clones detected, over 65% appear once; the ten largest clones hold about 3.3%. What was sequenced was PBMCs. The origin of the receptors is a woman aged 25-40 years in good health and CMV-seropositive.

This clone was found a few times. V usage is TRBV27 and J usage is TRBJ2-5; 9 bases are a match to TRBD1. Trimming cost V 6 bases and J 7 bases; bases outside gene matches: 9. The CDR3 runs 14 residues. Germline CDR1 and CDR2: MNHEY and SMNVEV (reference sequence). The CDR3 sequence: CASRTDRGKGTQYF. The CDR3 DNA follows: TGTGCCAGCAGGACGGACAGGGGAAAGGGGACCCAGTACTTC.

The chain links TRBV9 to TRBJ2-5; D is uncertain. V lost 3 bases and J lost 5, with 14 bases in between. The CDR3 is 14 residues long. Germline lookup yields CDR1 SGDLS and CDR2 YYNGEE. The CDR3 nucleotides read TGTGCCAGCAGCGCCAGTGGGCCCCTTGAGACCCAGTACTTC. It codes for CASSASGPLETQYF.

This clone was seen only a few times. The chain is built from TRBV28 and TRBJ2-7; D is possibly TRBD1 (5 bases). CDR3 length: 16 amino acids. Germline CDR1 and CDR2: MDHEN and SYDVKM. V gave up 6 bases and J gave up 4 bases, with 22 bases separating them. The DNA for the CDR3 is TGTGCCAGCAGCCCATTATCGTGGGGCGTACTATACGAGCAGTACTTC. Translated, it gives CASSPLSWGVLYEQYF.

V and J are TRBV5-1 and TRBJ2-1; 7 positions agree with TRBD2. V trimming: 7 bases; J trimming: 5 bases; junction bases outside the gene matches: 9. Germline CDR1 reads SGHRS; CDR2 reads YFSETQ. CDR3 size: 14 residues. The CDR3 sequence: CASSIAGNDNEQFF. DNA of the CDR3: TGCGCCAGCTCAATAGCGGGTAATGACAATGAGCAGTTCTTC.

Here the CDR3 reads CAISESTGAGETQYF. CDR3 sequence (DNA): TGTGCCATCAGTGAGTCAACAGGGGCCGGAGAGACCCAGTACTTC. The chain is built from TRBV10-3 and TRBJ2-5; 7 bases match TRBD1. The germline CDR1 and CDR2 sequences are ENHRY and SYGVKD. J gave up 4 bases and V 0 bases, and 5 bases lay outside the gene matches. This CDR3 has 15 residues.

This chain links TRBV4-1 with TRBJ1-5; D perhaps matches TRBD1 (6 bases). The germline V gene has CDR1 MGHRA and CDR2 YSYEKL. This CDR3 comprises 20 residues. V shed 2 bases and J shed 3 bases, with 26 bases lying between them. The CDR3 bases are TGCGCCAGCAGCCAACATATCAGGGGTTCAAGTTACGGGGACAATCAGCCCCAGCATTTT. It specifies CASSQHIRGSSYGDNQPQHF.

The rearrangement uses TRBV4-2 and TRBJ2-1; 7 nucleotides match TRBD2. The CDR3 is 17 amino acids. Trimming at V came to 0 bases and at J to 4 bases, leaving 9 bases not matched to a gene. Germline V gene data show CDR1 as LGHNA and CDR2 as YNFKEQ. This chain's CDR3 is CASSQEPSGARYNEQFF. The CDR3, as DNA: TGTGCCAGCAGCCAAGAACCCAGCGGGGCGAGGTACAATGAGCAGTTCTTC.

The CDR3 DNA reads TGTGCCAGCAGCTCGTACAGGGGCCAAGAGACCCAGTACTTC. This sequence encodes CASSSYRGQETQYF. The rearrangement uses TRBV7-9 and TRBJ2-5, with TRBD1 identical over 7 bases. With 4 bases clipped from V and 1 base from J, the junction kept 3 bases outside the gene matches. Germline V gives CDR1 SEHNR, CDR2 FQNEAQ (reference sequence). This CDR3 has 14 amino acids.

This clone has just a few counts. The V and J genes are TRBV6-1 and TRBJ1-5, with 8 bases matching TRBD1. This CDR3 comprises 13 residues. After removal of 7 bases from V and 4 bases from J, the junction contained 3 bases not matched to a gene. CDR1 is MNHNS and CDR2 is SASEGT in the germline V gene. CDR3 DNA: TGTGCCAGCAAAAACAGGGGGAATCAGCCCCAGCATTTT. Protein product: CASKNRGNQPQHF.

The gene calls are TRBV28 and TRBJ1-1, with D perhaps TRBD1 (6 bases). Germline loops: CDR1 MDHEN, CDR2 SYDVKM. The CDR3 has 14 residues. Between the trimmed V and J ends, which lost 6 bases and 0 bases, there was a span of 11 bases. The CDR3 nucleotides are TGTGCCAGCAGGACCGGACAGTTGAACACTGAAGCTTTCTTT. Translating gives CASRTGQLNTEAFF. Full variable domain (rest looked up from reference TRBV28 and TRBJ1-1): DVKVTQSSRYLVKRTGEKVFLECVQDMDHENMFWYRQDPGLGLRLIYFSYDVKMKEKGDIPEGYSVSREKKERFSLILESASTNQTSMYLCASRTGQLNTEAFFGQGTRLTVV.

The J gene is TRBJ1-6, the V gene TRBV27; possibly TRBD1 for D (6 bases). V was shortened by 5 bases and J by 7 bases, with 15 bases between the two germline ends. This CDR3 region has 15 residues. Germline-derived CDR1 and CDR2 are MNHEY and SMNVEV (reference sequence). The CDR3 nucleotides read TGTGCCAGCAGTCCCCGTCGGGGGGCAAATTCACCCCTCCACTTT. Its translation is CASSPRRGANSPLHF.

The CDR3: CASSLGHPGPYGYTF. In DNA, the CDR3 is TGCGCCAGCAGCTTGGGACATCCCGGCCCATATGGCTACACCTTC. This sequence joins TRBV5-1 and TRBJ1-2, with D unclear. Germline CDR1 SGHRS, CDR2 YFSETQ. Trimming took off 0 bases at V and 5 bases at J, with 14 bases between the two ends. The CDR3 totals 15 residues.

The chain carries TRBV5-1 and TRBJ2-2, with D maybe TRBD1 (6 bases). CDR1 is SGHRS, CDR2 YFSETQ, per germline. The ends were cut back, 4 bases at V and 0 bases at J, with 13 bases in the middle. The length of the CDR3 is 16 residues. In nucleotides, the CDR3 is TGCGCCAGCAGCCCGACGACAGGAGCGAACACCGGGGAGCTGTTTTTT. Translating it yields CASSPTTGANTGELFF.